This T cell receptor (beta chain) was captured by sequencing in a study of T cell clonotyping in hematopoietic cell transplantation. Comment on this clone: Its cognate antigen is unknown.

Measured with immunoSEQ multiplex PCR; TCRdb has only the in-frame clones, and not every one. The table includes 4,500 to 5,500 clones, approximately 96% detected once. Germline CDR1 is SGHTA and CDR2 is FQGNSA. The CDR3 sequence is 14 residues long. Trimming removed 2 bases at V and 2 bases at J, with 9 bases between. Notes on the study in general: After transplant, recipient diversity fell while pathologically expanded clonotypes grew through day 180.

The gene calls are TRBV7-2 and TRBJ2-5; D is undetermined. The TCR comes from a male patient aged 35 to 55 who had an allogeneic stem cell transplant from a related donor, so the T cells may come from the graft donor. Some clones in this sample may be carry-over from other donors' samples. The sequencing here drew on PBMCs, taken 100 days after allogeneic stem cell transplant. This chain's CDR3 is CASSLRRLQETQYF. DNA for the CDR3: TGTGCCAGCAGCTTAAGGCGCCTTCAAGAGACCCAGTACTTC.